This record covers a single T cell receptor (beta chain). Measured with immunoSEQ multiplex PCR; TCRdb has only the in-frame clones, and not every one. The sample has approximately 320,000 clones; over 60% are singletons. This entry belongs to a study of cytotoxic CD8 clonotypes in ibrutinib-treated CLL. Whole-study context: Partial responses numbered some 24 and complete responses 2; after a median around 72 months, about 15 stayed remitted and around 12 progressed.

The V and J ends lost 4 bases and 3 bases respectively, with 7 bases between them. CDR1 is SQVTM, CDR2 ANQGSEA, per germline. This CDR3 region has 11 residues. The input for sequencing was PBMCs, taken after 36 months of ibrutinib treatment. The source is a human donor with chronic lymphocytic leukemia. This chain uses TRBV29-1 with TRBJ2-7, with a weak D call TRBD1 (6 bases). The CDR3 nucleotides read TGCAGCGTTGGACAGGACTACGAGCAGTACTTC. Translation: CSVGQDYEQYF.